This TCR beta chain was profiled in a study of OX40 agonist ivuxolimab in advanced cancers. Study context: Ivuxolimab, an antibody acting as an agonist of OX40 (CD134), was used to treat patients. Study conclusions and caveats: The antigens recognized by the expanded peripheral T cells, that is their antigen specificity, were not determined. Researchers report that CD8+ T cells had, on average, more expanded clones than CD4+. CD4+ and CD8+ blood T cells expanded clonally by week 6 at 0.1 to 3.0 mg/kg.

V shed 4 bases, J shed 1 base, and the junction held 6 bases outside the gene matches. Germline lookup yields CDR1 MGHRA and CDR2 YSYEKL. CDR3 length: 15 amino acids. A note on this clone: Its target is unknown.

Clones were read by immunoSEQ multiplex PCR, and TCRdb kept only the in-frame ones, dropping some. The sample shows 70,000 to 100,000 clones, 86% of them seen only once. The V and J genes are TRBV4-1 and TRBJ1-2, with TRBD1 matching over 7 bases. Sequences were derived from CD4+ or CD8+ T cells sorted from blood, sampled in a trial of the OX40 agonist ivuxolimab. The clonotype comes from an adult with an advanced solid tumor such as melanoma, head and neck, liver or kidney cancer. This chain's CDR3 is CASSRTGDFNYGYTF. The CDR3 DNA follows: TGCGCCAGCAGCCGAACAGGGGATTTTAACTATGGCTACACCTTC.